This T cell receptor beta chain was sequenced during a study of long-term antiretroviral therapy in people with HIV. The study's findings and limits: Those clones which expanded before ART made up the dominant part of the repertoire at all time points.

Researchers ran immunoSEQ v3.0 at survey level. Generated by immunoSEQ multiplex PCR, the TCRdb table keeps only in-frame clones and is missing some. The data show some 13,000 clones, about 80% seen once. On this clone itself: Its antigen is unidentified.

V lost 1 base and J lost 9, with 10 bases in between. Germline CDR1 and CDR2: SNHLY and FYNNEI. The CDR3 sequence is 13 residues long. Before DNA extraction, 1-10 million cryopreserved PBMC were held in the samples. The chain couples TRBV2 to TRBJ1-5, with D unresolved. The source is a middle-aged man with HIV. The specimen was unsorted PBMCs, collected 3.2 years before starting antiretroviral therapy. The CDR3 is CASSEDGSLPQHF. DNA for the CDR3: TGTGCCAGCAGTGAAGACGGGTCTCTGCCCCAGCATTTT. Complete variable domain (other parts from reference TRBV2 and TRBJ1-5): EPEVTQTPSHQVTQMGQEVILRCVPISNHLYFYWYRQILGQKVEFLVSFYNNEISEKSEIFDDQFSVERPDGSNFTLKIRSTKLEDSAMYFCASSEDGSLPQHFGDGTRLSIL.